Listed below are T cell receptor beta chains from one sample, sequenced in a study of OX40 agonist ivuxolimab in advanced cancers. Clones were read by immunoSEQ multiplex PCR, and TCRdb kept only the in-frame ones, dropping some. The profile shows approximately 17,000 clones, 84% of them singletons. The input for sequencing was CD4+ or CD8+ T cells sorted from blood, taken in a trial of the OX40 agonist ivuxolimab. Source of these receptors: an adult with an advanced solid tumor such as melanoma, head and neck, liver or kidney cancer. Both conserved end residues are part of each CDR3. A D gene is named only where the DNA matches it firmly. The size entry is marked missing in some rows and otherwise reads once, few, many or a size class.

DNA: TGTGCCAGCAGCTTAGTAACCGGGACAGGGGCCTACGAGCAGTACTTC
CDR3: CASSLVTGTGAYEQYF
V: TRBV11-2
size: -
length: 16
J: TRBJ2-7
D: TRBD1

DNA: TGTGCCAGTAGTATGGGCCCCAATTGGTTCTTC
CDR3: CASSMGPNWFF
V: TRBV19
size: -
length: 11
J: TRBJ2-1
D: -

DNA: TGCGCCAGCAGCTTATCGACTAGCTACAATGAGCAGTTCTTC
CDR3: CASSLSTSYNEQFF
V: TRBV4-1
size: -
length: 14
J: TRBJ2-1
D: -

DNA: TGCGCCAGCAGCCTACTAGCGGGGGGGCCCAATGAGCAGTTCTTC
CDR3: CASSLLAGGPNEQFF
V: TRBV4-1
size: medium-sized
length: 15
J: TRBJ2-1
D: TRBD2

DNA: TGTGCCAGCAGCCGCCGCGGCGACACCTACCCCTACGAGCAGTACTTC
CDR3: CASSRRGDTYPYEQYF
V: TRBV14
size: -
length: 16
J: TRBJ2-7
D: -

DNA: TGTGCCAGCAGCCAATCCGGCGGGCCCGGGGAGCTGTTTTTT
CDR3: CASSQSGGPGELFF
V: TRBV16
size: -
length: 14
J: TRBJ2-2
D: -

DNA: TGTGCCAGCAGCTTAACTGGGACAGGAACTTCAAGGTCACCCCTCCACTTT
CDR3: CASSLTGTGTSRSPLHF
V: TRBV7-3
size: -
length: 17
J: TRBJ1-6
D: TRBD1

DNA: TGTGCCAGCAGTCAGACACTAGCAGATACGCAGTATTTT
CDR3: CASSQTLADTQYF
V: TRBV28
size: -
length: 13
J: TRBJ2-3
D: -

DNA: TGTGCCAGTAGTATTTCAGGGGCGCCCCGGGAGCAGTACTTC
CDR3: CASSISGAPREQYF
V: TRBV19
size: -
length: 14
J: TRBJ2-7
D: -

DNA: TGTGCCAGCAGTAAGGGACTAGCGGGGGCGGGGTACACCGGGGAGCTGTTTTTT
CDR3: CASSKGLAGAGYTGELFF
V: TRBV28
size: -
length: 18
J: TRBJ2-2
D: TRBD2

DNA: TGTGCCAGCGGCGCAGGAGTCGCGGGGGGCTTCTCCTACAATGAGCAGTTCTTC
CDR3: CASGAGVAGGFSYNEQFF
V: TRBV7-6
size: -
length: 18
J: TRBJ2-1
D: TRBD2

DNA: TGTGCCAGCAGCGCCGGACTAGCGGGGGGGTATAACACCGGGGAGCTGTTTTTT
CDR3: CASSAGLAGGYNTGELFF
V: TRBV7-6
size: -
length: 18
J: TRBJ2-2
D: TRBD2

DNA: TGCGCCAGCATCACCGCGGATACGCAGTATTTT
CDR3: CASITADTQYF
V: TRBV5-1
size: -
length: 11
J: TRBJ2-3
D: -

DNA: TGTGCCAGCAGTTTCCGACAGACAACCTACGAGCAGTACTTC
CDR3: CASSFRQTTYEQYF
V: TRBV27
size: -
length: 14
J: TRBJ2-7
D: -

DNA: TGTGCCAGCAGCCAAACAGGAGCAGGGGGAAACACCATATATTTT
CDR3: CASSQTGAGGNTIYF
V: TRBV7-3
size: -
length: 15
J: TRBJ1-3
D: -

DNA: TGCGCCAGCAGCTTTACCCGGGACAGGGGCTACGAGCAGTACTTC
CDR3: CASSFTRDRGYEQYF
V: TRBV4-1
size: -
length: 15
J: TRBJ2-7
D: TRBD1

DNA: TGCGCCAGCACCCCGACCGGGGGCGGCTACGAGCAGTACTTC
CDR3: CASTPTGGGYEQYF
V: TRBV5-1
size: -
length: 14
J: TRBJ2-7
D: -

DNA: TGTGCCAGCAGCTTAGGCCTCCAATACGAGCAGTACTTC
CDR3: CASSLGLQYEQYF
V: TRBV13
size: -
length: 13
J: TRBJ2-7
D: -

DNA: TGTGCCAGCAGCCCCGAGTCCCGGAGCTCCTACAATGAGCAGTTCTTC
CDR3: CASSPESRSSYNEQFF
V: TRBV4-2
size: -
length: 16
J: TRBJ2-1
D: -

DNA: TGTGCCAGCAGTTACTCAACGGCGAACACCGGGGAGCTGTTTTTT
CDR3: CASSYSTANTGELFF
V: TRBV6-5
size: -
length: 15
J: TRBJ2-2
D: -

DNA: TGTGCCAGCAGTCCCGTCCAGGGCCGAGGTCCCTACGAGCAGTACTTC
CDR3: CASSPVQGRGPYEQYF
V: TRBV27
size: -
length: 16
J: TRBJ2-7
D: -

DNA: TGTGCCAGCAGCTCACCAGGACAGGGGGCGTCTCGGAGTTATGGCTACACCTTC
CDR3: CASSSPGQGASRSYGYTF
V: TRBV5-4
size: -
length: 18
J: TRBJ1-2
D: TRBD1

DNA: TGTGCCAGCAGCGGGACAGGGGCCTCTGAAGCTTTCTTT
CDR3: CASSGTGASEAFF
V: TRBV7-6
size: -
length: 13
J: TRBJ1-1
D: TRBD1

DNA: TGTGCCACCTCGCCGGGGGGCACAGATACGCAGTATTTT
CDR3: CATSPGGTDTQYF
V: TRBV19
size: -
length: 13
J: TRBJ2-3
D: -

DNA: TGTGCCAGCAGCTGGGACCTAATGAACACTGAAGCTTTCTTT
CDR3: CASSWDLMNTEAFF
V: TRBV7-9
size: -
length: 14
J: TRBJ1-1
D: -

DNA: TGTGCCAGCAGTTTATCTACGGGCAACTATGGCTACACCTTC
CDR3: CASSLSTGNYGYTF
V: TRBV27
size: -
length: 14
J: TRBJ1-2
D: -

DNA: TGTGCCAGCAGCTTGTCGTCCTACGAGCAGTACTTC
CDR3: CASSLSSYEQYF
V: TRBV25-1
size: medium-sized
length: 12
J: TRBJ2-7
D: -

DNA: TGCGCCAGCAGCCAAGCCGGTCCTAATGAAAAACTGTTTTTT
CDR3: CASSQAGPNEKLFF
V: TRBV4-1
size: -
length: 14
J: TRBJ1-4
D: -

DNA: TGTGCCAGCAGCGCCATGGCGGGACGAATCTACAATGAGCAGTTCTTC
CDR3: CASSAMAGRIYNEQFF
V: TRBV7-9
size: once
length: 16
J: TRBJ2-1
D: -

DNA: TGCAGCGTTGACATGGACAGGGGGCACGACTATGGCTACACCTTC
CDR3: CSVDMDRGHDYGYTF
V: TRBV29-1
size: -
length: 15
J: TRBJ1-2
D: TRBD1

DNA: TGTGCCAGCAGCTCTACGGAGCTAACTAATGAAAAACTGTTTTTT
CDR3: CASSSTELTNEKLFF
V: TRBV9
size: -
length: 15
J: TRBJ1-4
D: -

DNA: TGTGCCAGCAGCTTAGCCCTAGCGGGGAGCACAGATACGCAGTATTTT
CDR3: CASSLALAGSTDTQYF
V: TRBV7-9
size: -
length: 16
J: TRBJ2-3
D: TRBD2

DNA: TGTGCCAGCAGTGACAGGGTCGGAGAGCAGTTCTTC
CDR3: CASSDRVGEQFF
V: TRBV6-4
size: -
length: 12
J: TRBJ2-1
D: -

DNA: TGCGCCAGCAGCTTGGATCGGGGGATGAACTATGGCTACACCTTC
CDR3: CASSLDRGMNYGYTF
V: TRBV5-1
size: -
length: 15
J: TRBJ1-2
D: -

DNA: TGCAGCGTCCTTCCCCAGGGGGCGATGGGGTATGGCTACACCTTC
CDR3: CSVLPQGAMGYGYTF
V: TRBV29-1
size: -
length: 15
J: TRBJ1-2
D: TRBD1

DNA: TGTGCCAGCTCAGTCGGGTCTGCCTCTAGCAATCAGCCCCAGCATTTT
CDR3: CASSVGSASSNQPQHF
V: TRBV18
size: -
length: 16
J: TRBJ1-5
D: -

DNA: TGCGCCAGCAGCCAAGATGTCTCGAGGGGACACCTAGCCTACGAGCAGTACTTC
CDR3: CASSQDVSRGHLAYEQYF
V: TRBV4-1
size: -
length: 18
J: TRBJ2-7
D: -

DNA: TGCGCCAGCAGCCAAACCTCTGTACCGGGACAGGGGGCCGGTTCTGAAGCTTTCTTT
CDR3: CASSQTSVPGQGAGSEAFF
V: TRBV4-3
size: -
length: 19
J: TRBJ1-1
D: TRBD1

DNA: TGTGCCAGCAGGCAGGGTGAAGGGGTAGACGAGCAGTACTTC
CDR3: CASRQGEGVDEQYF
V: TRBV7-9
size: few
length: 14
J: TRBJ2-7
D: -

DNA: TGTGCCAGCAGTTCCCCAGAAATCTATAGCAATCAGCCCCAGCATTTT
CDR3: CASSSPEIYSNQPQHF
V: TRBV28
size: -
length: 16
J: TRBJ1-5
D: -

DNA: TGTGCCTGGGGGGATCTCCTCTCTGGAAACACCATATATTTT
CDR3: CAWGDLLSGNTIYF
V: TRBV30
size: -
length: 14
J: TRBJ1-3
D: -

DNA: TGCAGCGCCTCAGCCGGTCTCTCCTACGAGCAGTACTTC
CDR3: CSASAGLSYEQYF
V: TRBV29-1
size: -
length: 13
J: TRBJ2-7
D: -

DNA: TGTGCCAGCAGCTTAGTTATGTCTTCCTCCTACGAGCAGTACTTC
CDR3: CASSLVMSSSYEQYF
V: TRBV11-2
size: -
length: 15
J: TRBJ2-7
D: -

DNA: TGTGCCAGCAGCCGGCAGGCCAACACTGAAGCTTTCTTT
CDR3: CASSRQANTEAFF
V: TRBV27
size: -
length: 13
J: TRBJ1-1
D: -

DNA: TGTGCCAGCAGCCAAGCGCGGATATCCAACTATGGCTACACCTTC
CDR3: CASSQARISNYGYTF
V: TRBV14
size: -
length: 15
J: TRBJ1-2
D: -

DNA: TGTGCCAGCAGCTTAGGGGGGTTCGCTGAAGCTTTCTTT
CDR3: CASSLGGFAEAFF
V: TRBV7-3
size: few
length: 13
J: TRBJ1-1
D: -

DNA: TGTGCCAGCAGTTTATCCGGGACGCCTAACTATGGCTACACCTTC
CDR3: CASSLSGTPNYGYTF
V: TRBV2
size: -
length: 15
J: TRBJ1-2
D: -

DNA: TGTGCCAGCACCAAAAGTAAGGACGACTACGAGCAGTACTTC
CDR3: CASTKSKDDYEQYF
V: TRBV9
size: -
length: 14
J: TRBJ2-7
D: -

DNA: TGTGCCAGCAGCTTGCGAGGGACAGGGGCTTTCTACGAGCAGTACTTC
CDR3: CASSLRGTGAFYEQYF
V: TRBV7-2
size: -
length: 16
J: TRBJ2-7
D: TRBD1

DNA: TGCAGCGTTGAAGAAACCGGGAGGAACACTGAAGCTTTCTTT
CDR3: CSVEETGRNTEAFF
V: TRBV29-1
size: once
length: 14
J: TRBJ1-1
D: -

DNA: TGCGCCAGCAGCCTCCGGTTGCAGGGGGGCAATCAGCCCCAGCATTTT
CDR3: CASSLRLQGGNQPQHF
V: TRBV4-1
size: few
length: 16
J: TRBJ1-5
D: TRBD1

DNA: TGTGCCAGCAGCCTGGGACTAAACAATGAGCAGTTCTTC
CDR3: CASSLGLNNEQFF
V: TRBV7-3
size: once
length: 13
J: TRBJ2-1
D: TRBD2

DNA: TGCGCCAGCAGCCAAGGTCCCCTTGGGAGCGGGGGACAAGAGACCCAGTACTTC
CDR3: CASSQGPLGSGGQETQYF
V: TRBV4-3
size: few
length: 18
J: TRBJ2-5
D: TRBD2

DNA: TGTGCCAGCAGCTTGAACTCCTACGAGCAGTACTTC
CDR3: CASSLNSYEQYF
V: TRBV5-5
size: -
length: 12
J: TRBJ2-7
D: -